Detailed here is one T cell receptor beta chain. Its antigen is as yet unknown. This record belongs to a study of shared clonotypes between healthy human individuals. General study findings and limits: Clonotype sharing among donors was thought likely to change with sequencing depth. Researchers sampled only blood; tissue repertoires likely differ.

The authors ran unsorted PBMC replicate PCRs on around 270 ng DNA, 30,000 or so T cell genomes. Ten immunoSEQ deep assay plates were used to sequence unsorted PBMC DNA. Some clones are missing from TCRdb's copy, which holds only in-frame ones; the method was immunoSEQ multiplex PCR. Of about 490,000 clones listed, over 75% are singletons. The TCR sequence derives from a woman between 40 and 55 years old in good health. Some clones in this sample may be carry-over from other donors' samples. The sequencing sample was made of PBMCs.

CDR3 sequence: CASSLEYNSHNEQFF. The CDR3 nucleotides are TGTGCCAGCAGCTTAGAATATAACAGCCACAATGAGCAGTTCTTC. The chain recombines TRBV11-2 with TRBJ2-1; D unclear. Trimming removed 0 bases from V and 5 bases from J, with 11 bases in between. Germline V CDR1 and CDR2: SGHAT, FQNNGV. This CDR3 has 15 amino acids.